These 27 T cell receptor beta chains were sequenced from one sample in a study of blood T cells in healthy people across ages. Sample-barcoded 5' priming and a J-beta primer mix drove a second PCR of 7 to 11 cycles. TCRdb reprocessed the 5' RACE reads via MiXCR and lists one record per CDR3 protein. The table includes 710,000 or so distinct CDR3 sequences, approximately 30% detected once. Sequencing was carried out using blood. Source of these receptors: a woman older than 75 in good health.

The chain couples TRBV7-2 to TRBJ2-7; no firm D call. The J call is in doubt because the DNA end fits TRBJ2-5 better. Looked up from germline, CDR1 is SGHTA and CDR2 is FQGNSA. This CDR3 contains 12 residues. The CDR3 spells CASSPDRETQYF. The CDR3 nucleotides read TGTGCCAGCAGCCCCGACCGAGAGACCCAGTACTTC.

The chain has TRBV7-3 and TRBJ2-1, with 11 bases that match TRBD2. The germline CDR1 and CDR2 sequences are SGHTA and FQGTGA. The CDR3 has 17 amino acids. V shed 5 bases and J 2 bases; nucleotides not matched to a gene: 8. This CDR3 is CASSMLPGLAAYNEQFF. The CDR3 coding sequence is TGTGCCAGCAGCATGTTGCCGGGACTAGCGGCCTACAATGAGCAGTTCTTC.

This clonotype was picked up many times. This chain links TRBV2 with TRBJ2-5, with 8 nucleotides matching TRBD1. There are 14 residues in the CDR3. In germline, CDR1 is SNHLY, CDR2 FYNNEI. The V segment lost 5 bases and the J segment 2 bases; nucleotides outside the gene matches: 4. This CDR3 is CASSQTGGQETQYF. DNA for the CDR3: TGTGCCAGCAGTCAAACAGGGGGGCAAGAGACCCAGTACTTC.

This clonotype was counted a few times. This chain joins TRBV7-8 and TRBJ1-5; D unresolved. The germline CDR1 and CDR2 sequences are SGHVS and FQNEAQ. The CDR3 contains 13 residues. Trimming cost V 2 bases and J 5 bases, with 7 bases left between them. The CDR3 region has the DNA TGTGCCAGCAGCTTAAATCCCGATCAGCCCCAGCATTTT. This codes for CASSLNPDQPQHF.

To note about this clonotype: Germline is not matched at one junction end, which may reflect a read error. This chain joins TRBV30 and TRBJ2-7; D is undetermined. This CDR3 region has 16 residues. The germline gives CDR1 GTSNPN, CDR2 SVGIG (reference sequence). Here the CDR3 DNA reads TGTGTCTGGAGTGGCTCCTATAAACTAACAGATTACGAGCAGTACTTC. It encodes CVWSGSYKLTDYEQYF. The entire variable domain, with the rest obtained from reference TRBV30 and TRBJ2-7, is as follows: SQTIHQWPATLVQPVGSPLSLECTVEGTSNPNLYWYRQAAGRGLQLLFYSVGIGQISSEVPQNLSASRPQDRQFILSSKKLLLSDSGFYLCVWSGSYKLTDYEQYFGPGTRLTVT.

This clonotype was picked up many times. The rearrangement joins TRBV28 to TRBJ2-6; D possibly corresponds to TRBD1 (6 bases). Germline loops: CDR1 MDHEN, CDR2 SYDVKM. Trimming removed 6 bases at V and 2 bases at J, with 11 bases between. CDR3 size: 15 residues. The CDR3 nucleotides are TGTGCCAGCAGCCTACAGGGTACTGGGGCCAACGTCCTGACTTTC. Protein product: CASSLQGTGANVLTF.

The chain employs TRBV10-3 and TRBJ2-3, with TRBD2 identical over 9 bases. Germline V lookup: CDR1 ENHRY, CDR2 SYGVKD. The J segment lost 6 bases and the V segment lost 5 bases, leaving 6 bases of the junction unmatched. The CDR3 is made up of 14 amino acids. The CDR3 here is CAISLAGTLDTQYF. The CDR3 DNA is TGTGCCATCAGTCTAGCGGGGACTTTGGATACGCAGTATTTT.

The rearrangement joins TRBV6-2 or TRBV6-3 to TRBJ1-1; D is possibly TRBD1 (5 bases). Between the trimmed V and J ends, which lost 0 bases and 1 base, there was a span of 9 bases. Germline CDR1 MNHEY, CDR2 SVGEGT. The CDR3 is 15 residues long. In nucleotides, the CDR3 is TGTGCCAGCAGTTACTCAGGGGCCTCGAACACTGAAGCTTTCTTT. Residues: CASSYSGASNTEAFF.

This clonotype was observed a few times. The V call is TRBV19, the J call TRBJ1-5, with TRBD1 matching 7 bases. V shed 7 bases and J 3 bases; nucleotides not matched to a gene: 9. The CDR3 is made up of 15 amino acids. Germline V gives CDR1 LNHDA, CDR2 SQIVND (reference sequence). Here the CDR3 DNA reads TGTGCCAGTACCCCTCGGGGACAGCCCAATCAGCCCCAGCATTTT. Its translation is CASTPRGQPNQPQHF.

This chain connects TRBV11-1 to TRBJ2-1, with D unclear. The ends were cut back, 2 bases at V and 6 bases at J, with 11 bases in the middle. Germline V gene sequence: CDR1 SGHAT, CDR2 FQDESV (reference sequence). The CDR3 totals 14 residues. The chain's CDR3 is CASSLMTRLNEQFF. CDR3 sequence (DNA): TGTGCCAGCAGCTTAATGACTCGACTCAATGAGCAGTTCTTC.

This clonotype was seen ten or more times. The chain employs TRBV7-9 and TRBJ1-1, with D uncertain. V lost 4 bases and J 8 bases, leaving 11 bases between the germline ends. CDR3 length equals 12 residues. Looked up from germline, CDR1 is SEHNR and CDR2 is FQNEAQ (reference sequence). Here the CDR3 reads CASSSRRIEAFF. Written as DNA, the CDR3 is TGTGCCAGCAGCTCTAGACGTATCGAAGCTTTCTTT.

In its sample, this clonotype was seen many times. The chain recombines TRBV10-3 with TRBJ1-5; unclear D gene. CDR3 length equals 14 residues. V dropped 8 bases and J dropped 5 bases, with 16 bases sitting between them. CDR1 and CDR2 from the germline V gene are ENHRY and SYGVKD. The CDR3 is CAISNSGKDQPQHF. The CDR3 DNA reads TGTGCCATCTCAAATTCGGGGAAGGATCAGCCCCAGCATTTT.

The table lists this clonotype with a few counts. The V gene is TRBV30, the J gene TRBJ1-2; TRBD1 matches at 8 bases. The length of the CDR3 is 14 residues. V shed 0 bases and J 2 bases; nucleotides not matched to a gene: 2. Per germline, CDR1 GTSNPN and CDR2 SVGIG (reference sequence). CDR3 coding DNA: TGTGCCTGGAGTGTAAGGGACAGGAACTATGGCTACACCTTC. Translated: CAWSVRDRNYGYTF.

This clonotype was seen a handful of times. A much larger clone lies one base from this, so it may be a read error. This chain joins TRBV28 and TRBJ2-1, with a possible D match to TRBD2 (5 bases). The DNA end lines up better with TRBJ2-7; the J call may be wrong. The CDR3 loop spans 15 amino acids. Germline assignment: CDR1 MDHEN and CDR2 SYDVKM. The CDR3 spells CASTLLGSSYNEQYF. The CDR3 DNA sequence: TGTGCCAGCACCTTACTAGGAAGCTCCTACAATGAGCAGTACTTC.

The chain combines TRBV29-1 with TRBJ1-1, with a tentative D call TRBD1 (6 bases). Germline V CDR1 and CDR2: SQVTM, ANQGSEA. The CDR3 loop spans 13 amino acids. Trimming took 7 bases from V and 3 from J, leaving 15 bases between them. CDR3 region: CSAARQEDTEAFF. The DNA of the CDR3 is TGCAGCGCCGCTAGACAGGAAGACACTGAAGCTTTCTTT.

This clonotype was observed many times. V is TRBV30 and J is TRBJ1-2; D is ambiguous. Deletions cut 7 bases from V and 2 bases from J, with 8 bases between. Germline V gene sequence: CDR1 GTSNPN, CDR2 SVGIG (reference sequence). The CDR3 covers 11 residues. CDR3 sequence (DNA): TGTGCCTTCGGGCGGAACTATGGCTACACCTTC. This sequence encodes CAFGRNYGYTF.

This clonotype has a count of ten or more. CDR3 nucleotides: TGCAGTGAGGTGACTGGGCCAAATCAGCCCCAGCATTTT. Amino acid sequence: CSEVTGPNQPQHF. This rearrangement joins TRBV20-1 to TRBJ1-5; D remains ambiguous. The CDR3 extends over 13 amino acids. Trimming removed 7 bases from V and 4 bases from J, with 14 bases in between. Germline assignment: CDR1 DFQATT and CDR2 SNEGSKA (reference sequence).

The table lists this clonotype with many counts. V is TRBV15 and J is TRBJ1-2, with TRBD1 matching over 9 bases. CDR1 and CDR2 (germline): LNHNV, YYDKDF (reference sequence). Unmatched junction bases numbered 9, after V lost 3 bases and J lost 1 base. The CDR3 contains 17 residues. Here the CDR3 reads CATSRTDRGHFNYGYTF. Written as DNA, the CDR3 is TGTGCCACCAGCAGGACGGACAGGGGACATTTTAACTATGGCTACACCTTC. The whole variable domain, filled in from reference TRBV15 and TRBJ1-2, reads DAMVIQNPRYQVTQFGKPVTLSCSQTLNHNVMYWYQQKSSQAPKLLFHYYDKDFNNEADTPDNFQSRRPNTSFCFLDIRSPGLGDTAMYLCATSRTDRGHFNYGYTFGSGTRLTVV.

This clonotype was seen more than once but under ten times. V usage is TRBV29-1 and J usage is TRBJ1-1; TRBD1 matches 8 bases. The length of the CDR3 is 13 residues. In germline, CDR1 is SQVTM, CDR2 ANQGSEA. Trimming cost V 3 bases and J 1 base; bases outside gene matches: 1. The CDR3 DNA sequence: TGCAGCGTTGATGACAGGGGGAACACTGAAGCTTTCTTT. This gives the protein CSVDDRGNTEAFF.

Note on this clonotype: Being one base from a much bigger clone, this may be a read error. V is TRBV6-1 and J is TRBJ1-5; D call uncertain. Germline V CDR1 and CDR2: MNHNS, SASEGT. The CDR3 is made up of 15 amino acids. As DNA, the CDR3 is TGTGCCAGCAAAAATCCCGGGGTAGCGGATCAGCCCCGGCATTTT. It yields the protein CASKNPGVADQPRHF.

This clonotype was seen repeatedly, ten times or more. The V gene is TRBV2, the J gene TRBJ2-5, with TRBD1 matching 7 bases. The CDR3 consists of 14 residues. The V gene end was trimmed by 5 bases and the J gene end by 4 bases; junction bases not matched to a gene: 7. Germline loops: CDR1 SNHLY, CDR2 FYNNEI. CDR3 in DNA: TGTGCCAGCAGTAAGGGGGCAGGGGGAGAGACCCAGTACTTC. Translation gives CASSKGAGGETQYF.

CDR3 sequence (DNA): TGCAGCGTTCCTTGGGGGGGCACAGATACGCAGTATTTT. This gives the protein CSVPWGGTDTQYF. This chain uses TRBV29-1 with TRBJ2-3; D might be TRBD2 (6 bases). Per germline, CDR1 SQVTM and CDR2 ANQGSEA. The CDR3 has 13 amino acids. The V end lost 5 bases, the J end lost 1 base, and 10 bases lay between the germline ends.

This clonotype was observed at least ten times. The chain has TRBV12-3 or TRBV12-4 and TRBJ1-5, with a possible D match to TRBD1 (5 bases). Trimming shortened V by 5 bases and J by 4 bases, and 6 bases separated the two germline ends. The CDR3 runs to 12 residues. Here the CDR3 DNA reads TGTGCCAGCAGTCAGGGAAATCAGCCCCAGCATTTT. It translates to CASSQGNQPQHF.

With respect to this clonotype: It may be a read error: a sequence one base away is much more abundant. For the CDR3, the DNA is TGTGCCAGCAGCTTACGGGGACGCCGACCCTACGAGCAGTACTTC. Residues: CASSLRGRRPYEQYF. The rearrangement uses TRBV7-2 and TRBJ2-7; possibly TRBD1 or TRBD2 for D (5 bases each). Germline V gene data show CDR1 as SGHTA and CDR2 as FQGNSA. Trimming cost V 2 bases and J 2 bases, with 13 bases left between them. CDR3 length: 15 residues.

This clonotype was seen ten or more times. This chain uses TRBV6-5 with TRBJ2-5; D remains ambiguous. This CDR3 contains 14 residues. With 2 bases removed from V and 4 bases from J, the gap between germline ends came to 11 bases. From germline, CDR1 is MNHEY and CDR2 SVGAGI. CDR3 residues: CASSYRPAGETQYF. The CDR3 nucleotides are TGTGCCAGCAGTTACCGGCCCGCTGGAGAGACCCAGTACTTC.

Many counts were recorded for this clonotype. The CDR3 is CASSPLLVQETQYF. In DNA form, the CDR3 reads TGTGCCAGCAGCCCCCTCTTGGTACAAGAGACCCAGTACTTC. The rearrangement uses TRBV9 and TRBJ2-5; D is uncertain. Germline CDR1 SGDLS, CDR2 YYNGEE. CDR3 size: 14 residues. With 4 bases removed from V and 2 bases from J, the gap between germline ends came to 12 bases.

This clonotype has more than one count but fewer than ten. The chain carries TRBV2 and TRBJ2-2; 9 bases map to TRBD1. The V gene's germline CDR1 is SNHLY and CDR2 FYNNEI. The CDR3 length is 16 residues. With V trimmed by 4 bases and J by 2 bases, 5 bases remained unmatched. DNA for the CDR3: TGTGCCAGCAGTGCCCCGGGACAGGGTAACACCGGGGAGCTGTTTTTT. Residues: CASSAPGQGNTGELFF.